Each of the 24 T cell receptor beta chains below was sequenced from the same sample in a study of T cells in tuberculosis. TCRdb's table, derived via immunoSEQ multiplex PCR, lists solely in-frame clones and lacks some. The data hold 61,000 or so clones, with 81% observed a single time. Sorting used thawed, overnight-rested PBMC stained with anti-CD3, a viability dye and GMM-loaded CD1B tetramer. The lipid loaded on the CD1B tetramers was C32 glucose monomycolate from Rhodococcus equi. The sequencing input was CD1b-GMM tetramer-negative cells sorted from PBMCs. Receptors were obtained from an adult woman with latent tuberculosis.

The chain combines TRBV30 with TRBJ1-1; 7 nucleotides align to TRBD1. The germline CDR1 and CDR2 sequences are GTSNPN and SVGIG (reference sequence). The CDR3 has 12 amino acids. With V trimmed by 7 bases and J by 1 base, 3 bases remained unmatched. The chain's CDR3 is CALDRWNTEAFF. The CDR3 DNA reads as TGTGCCTTGGACAGGTGGAACACTGAAGCTTTCTTT.

By sample fraction, this clone is medium-sized. V and J are TRBV2 and TRBJ1-6; 7 bases match TRBD1. In germline, CDR1 is SNHLY, CDR2 FYNNEI. The V and J ends lost 2 bases and 6 bases, in that order; junction bases with no gene match: 4. The CDR3 is 15 residues long. For the CDR3, the DNA is TGTGCCAGCAGTGAATCGGGACAGCCTAATTCACCCCTCCACTTT. Its translation: CASSESGQPNSPLHF.

The chain is built from TRBV2 and TRBJ2-7; the match to TRBD2 covers 10 bases. This CDR3 region has 16 residues. CDR1 and CDR2 from the germline V gene are SNHLY and FYNNEI. Unmatched junction bases numbered 7, after V lost 1 base and J lost 4 bases. CDR3 nucleotide sequence: TGTGCCAGCAGTGAAGGGCCGGGACTAGCGCAGTACGAGCAGTACTTC. Translation gives CASSEGPGLAQYEQYF.

The chain couples TRBV6-5 to TRBJ2-1; TRBD1 is a possible D gene (5 bases). The V end lost 0 bases, the J end lost 2 bases, and 11 bases lay between the germline ends. Germline V lookup: CDR1 MNHEY, CDR2 SVGAGI. The CDR3 totals 16 residues. CDR3 sequence reads: CASSYSRRETYNEQFF. Here the CDR3 DNA reads TGTGCCAGCAGTTACTCGCGCAGGGAAACCTACAATGAGCAGTTCTTC.

DNA for the CDR3: TGTGCCAGCAGTTCCAGGGGGTGGTACGAGCAGTACTTC. Its protein is CASSSRGWYEQYF. The chain recombines TRBV27 with TRBJ2-5; 7 bases fit TRBD1. The DNA end favors TRBJ2-7, so the J call may be wrong. Germline V gene data show CDR1 as MNHEY and CDR2 as SMNVEV (reference sequence). The CDR3 is made up of 13 amino acids.

V and J are TRBV4-3 and TRBJ2-7; no reliable D call. The CDR3 consists of 14 residues. Trimming removed 0 bases at V and 3 bases at J, with 9 bases between. From germline, CDR1 is LGHNA and CDR2 YSLEER. The CDR3 DNA follows: TGCGCCAGCAGCCAAGATCCCACAGACTACGAGCAGTACTTC. This encodes CASSQDPTDYEQYF.

The rearrangement joins TRBV2 to TRBJ2-1; tentatively, D is TRBD2 (5 bases). The CDR3 consists of 14 residues. Germline V lookup: CDR1 SNHLY, CDR2 FYNNEI. Trimming left V 5 bases short and J 3 bases short, with 11 bases between. The CDR3 nucleotides read TGTGCCAGCAGTCTAACCCGGGACTACAATGAGCAGTTCTTC. Its translation is CASSLTRDYNEQFF. Looking up the rest from reference TRBV2 and TRBJ2-1 gives the full variable domain: EPEVTQTPSHQVTQMGQEVILRCVPISNHLYFYWYRQILGQKVEFLVSFYNNEISEKSEIFDDQFSVERPDGSNFTLKIRSTKLEDSAMYFCASSLTRDYNEQFFGPGTRLTVL.

The J gene is TRBJ2-7, the V gene TRBV5-1; 9 nucleotides line up with TRBD2. The CDR3 runs to 17 residues. Germline trimming cut 0 bases from V and 1 base from J; bases unmatched to any gene: 8. Germline V gene data show CDR1 as SGHRS and CDR2 as YFSETQ. CDR3: CASSLATTSGLSYEQYF. For the CDR3, the DNA is TGCGCCAGCAGCTTGGCGACGACTAGCGGACTTTCCTACGAGCAGTACTTC. The variable domain in full, with the rest retrieved from reference TRBV5-1 and TRBJ2-7, is KAGVTQTPRYLIKTRGQQVTLSCSPISGHRSVSWYQQTPGQGLQFLFEYFSETQRNKGNFPGRFSGRQFSNSRSEMNVSTLELGDSALYLCASSLATTSGLSYEQYFGPGTRLTVT.

The chain joins TRBV7-2 to TRBJ2-3; a weak D match, TRBD1 (6 bases). The V end lost 4 bases, the J end lost 9 bases, and 11 bases lay between the germline ends. The CDR3 covers 12 residues. CDR1 SGHTA and CDR2 FQGNSA come from the germline V gene. The CDR3, as DNA: TGTGCCAGCAGCTCCGAGGGGGAGACGCAGTATTTT. This translates into CASSSEGETQYF.

The CDR3 bases are TGTGCCAGCAGCTTAGACAGGAACACTGAAGCTTTCTTT. Its translation: CASSLDRNTEAFF. The V gene is TRBV28, the J gene TRBJ1-1; tentatively, D is TRBD1 (5 bases). This CDR3 contains 13 residues. The germline V and J ends were trimmed by 6 bases and 1 base, with 9 bases remaining between them. Per the germline V gene, CDR1 is MDHEN and CDR2 is SYDVKM.

The genes are TRBV19 and TRBJ2-7; D is possibly TRBD1 (6 bases). The CDR3 covers 13 residues. V dropped 5 bases and J dropped 4 bases, with 12 bases sitting between them. Germline values: CDR1 LNHDA, CDR2 SQIVND (reference sequence). The CDR3: CASSAVTGYEQYF. Written as DNA, the CDR3 is TGTGCCAGTAGTGCCGTGACAGGTTACGAGCAGTACTTC.

The chain employs TRBV7-2 and TRBJ2-7; weak D call: TRBD1 (5 bases). V lost 2 bases, J lost 1 base, and 9 bases lay in between. The CDR3 contains 14 residues. In germline, CDR1 is SGHTA, CDR2 FQGNSA. CDR3 in DNA: TGTGCCAGCAGCTTAAACAGGCAATCCTACGAGCAGTACTTC. It is translated as CASSLNRQSYEQYF.

The rearrangement joins TRBV6-1 to TRBJ2-3; the match to TRBD2 covers 12 bases. The CDR3 consists of 15 residues. Trimming at V came to 4 bases and at J to 6 bases, leaving 5 bases not matched to a gene. CDR1 and CDR2 from the germline V gene are MNHNS and SASEGT. The CDR3 nucleotides are TGTGCCAGCAGTGTCCTAGCGGGGGGGCCGGATACGCAGTATTTT. It encodes CASSVLAGGPDTQYF.

This clone was seen a few times. V gene TRBV5-1 combines with J gene TRBJ1-1, with D uncertain. Trimming pared 4 bases from V and 1 base from J, leaving 11 bases between. CDR1 is SGHRS, CDR2 YFSETQ, per germline. This CDR3 is built from 14 residues. CDR3 nucleotide sequence: TGCGCCAGCAGCGTGGGAGAATCGAACACTGAAGCTTTCTTT. Encoded protein: CASSVGESNTEAFF.

The rearrangement uses TRBV6-1 and TRBJ1-5; TRBD1 might be the D (6 bases). V gave up 2 bases and J gave up 12 bases, with 17 bases separating them. CDR3 length equals 14 residues. Per the germline V gene, CDR1 is MNHNS and CDR2 is SASEGT. This CDR3 reads CASSERQDLQDQHF. The CDR3 nucleotides are TGTGCCAGCAGTGAACGACAGGACCTCCAGGACCAGCATTTT.

This clone was observed a handful of times. V and J are TRBV19 and TRBJ2-7; possible D gene TRBD1, 5 bases. Trimming took off 5 bases at V and 3 bases at J, with 14 bases between the two ends. The CDR3 loop spans 14 amino acids. CDR1 LNHDA and CDR2 SQIVND come from the germline V gene (reference sequence). The CDR3 DNA follows: TGTGCCAGTAGTTGGGGCGGACATAGCTACGAGCAGTACTTC. It codes for CASSWGGHSYEQYF.

This chain joins TRBV19 and TRBJ1-1; D uncertain. The CDR3 contains 11 residues. Germline V gene lookup returns CDR1 LNHDA and CDR2 SQIVND (reference sequence). V lost 10 bases and J lost 4, with 10 bases in between. CDR3 amino acids: CATDTSTEAFF. CDR3 coding DNA: TGTGCCACCGACACCAGCACTGAAGCTTTCTTT.

The V call is TRBV9, the J call TRBJ1-2; weak D call: TRBD1 (6 bases). Germline V CDR1 and CDR2: SGDLS, YYNGEE. The CDR3 contains 15 residues. The V end lost 0 bases, the J end lost 7 bases, and 16 bases lay between the germline ends. CDR3 sequence: CASSVGGGPAGGYTF. CDR3 in DNA: TGTGCCAGCAGCGTAGGAGGGGGACCTGCGGGTGGCTACACCTTC.

This clone has more than one count but fewer than ten. This sequence joins TRBV27 and TRBJ1-5; D is perhaps TRBD1 (6 bases). V was cut by 8 bases and J by 8 bases, with 16 bases left in between. Germline-derived CDR1 and CDR2 are MNHEY and SMNVEV (reference sequence). This CDR3 is 13 amino acids long. CDR3 nucleotide sequence: TGTGCCAGCCGACCTCAGGGGAAGGAGCCCCAGCATTTT. Amino acid sequence: CASRPQGKEPQHF.

This chain links TRBV6-5 with TRBJ1-4; the D is unclear. Trimming cost V 5 bases and J 7 bases, with 17 bases left between them. The CDR3 spans 15 residues. Germline V gene sequence: CDR1 MNHEY, CDR2 SVGAGI. CDR3 protein: CASSRQGGGSEKLFF. The CDR3 region has the DNA TGTGCCAGCAGTCGCCAAGGAGGTGGGAGTGAAAAACTGTTTTTT.

This clone was recorded a few times. The gene calls are TRBV6-1 and TRBJ2-7; weak D call: TRBD1 (6 bases). From germline, CDR1 is MNHNS and CDR2 SASEGT. The CDR3 contains 12 residues. Trimming cost V 3 bases and J 9 bases, with 12 bases left between them. In DNA form, the CDR3 reads TGTGCCAGCAGTGATCACAGGGTCGCGCAGTACTTC. Its protein is CASSDHRVAQYF.

The chain carries TRBV5-1 and TRBJ2-3; 8 nucleotides line up with TRBD1. J was trimmed by 7 bases and V by 4 bases; bases with no gene match: 11. The CDR3 totals 15 residues. Germline loops: CDR1 SGHRS, CDR2 YFSETQ. CDR3: CASSPRTGWDNTQYF. CDR3 nucleotides: TGCGCCAGCAGCCCGCGGACAGGGTGGGACAATACGCAGTATTTT. The full variable domain, rest sourced from reference TRBV5-1 and TRBJ2-3, is KAGVTQTPRYLIKTRGQQVTLSCSPISGHRSVSWYQQTPGQGLQFLFEYFSETQRNKGNFPGRFSGRQFSNSRSEMNVSTLELGDSALYLCASSPRTGWDNTQYFGPGTRLTVL.

Here the CDR3 reads CASIGTGGGEQFF. Here the CDR3 DNA reads TGTGCCAGTATCGGGACAGGGGGCGGTGAGCAGTTCTTC. The chain employs TRBV19 and TRBJ2-1, with 12 bases that match TRBD1. In germline, CDR1 is LNHDA, CDR2 SQIVND (reference sequence). The CDR3 has 13 amino acids. V dropped 7 bases and J dropped 9; count of bases not matched to a gene: 4.

This sequence joins TRBV14 and TRBJ2-1; no firm D call. This CDR3 comprises 17 residues. V gave up 3 bases and J gave up 0 bases, with 15 bases separating them. The germline CDR1 and CDR2 sequences are SGHDN and FVKESK. The CDR3: CASSQYGLALSYNEQFF. In nucleotides, the CDR3 is TGTGCCAGCAGCCAGTATGGCCTGGCCCTCTCCTACAATGAGCAGTTCTTC.